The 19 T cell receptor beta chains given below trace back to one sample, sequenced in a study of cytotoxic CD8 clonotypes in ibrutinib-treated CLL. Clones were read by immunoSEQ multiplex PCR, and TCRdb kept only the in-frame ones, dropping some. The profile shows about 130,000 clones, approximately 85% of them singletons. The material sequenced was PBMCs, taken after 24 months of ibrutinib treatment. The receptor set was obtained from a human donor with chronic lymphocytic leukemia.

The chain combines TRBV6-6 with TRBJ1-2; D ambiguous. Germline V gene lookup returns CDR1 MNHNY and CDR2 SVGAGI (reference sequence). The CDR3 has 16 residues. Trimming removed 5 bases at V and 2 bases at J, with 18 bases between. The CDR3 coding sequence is TGTGCCAGCAGTCCCTCCTTGAGGTCGATCAACTATGGCTACACCTTC. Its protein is CASSPSLRSINYGYTF.

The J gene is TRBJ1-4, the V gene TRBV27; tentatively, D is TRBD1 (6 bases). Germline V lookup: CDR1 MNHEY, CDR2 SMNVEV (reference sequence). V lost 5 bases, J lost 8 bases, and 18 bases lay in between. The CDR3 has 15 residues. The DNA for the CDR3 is TGTGCCAGCAGTGACCCCGGGGGGCCCAGCGAAAAACTGTTTTTT. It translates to CASSDPGGPSEKLFF.

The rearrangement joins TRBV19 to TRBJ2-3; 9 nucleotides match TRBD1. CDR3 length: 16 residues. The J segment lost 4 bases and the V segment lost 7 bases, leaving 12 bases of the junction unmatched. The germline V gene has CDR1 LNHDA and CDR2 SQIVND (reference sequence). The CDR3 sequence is CASKDPGTGSADTQYF. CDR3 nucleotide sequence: TGTGCCAGTAAGGATCCGGGGACAGGGTCAGCAGATACGCAGTATTTT.

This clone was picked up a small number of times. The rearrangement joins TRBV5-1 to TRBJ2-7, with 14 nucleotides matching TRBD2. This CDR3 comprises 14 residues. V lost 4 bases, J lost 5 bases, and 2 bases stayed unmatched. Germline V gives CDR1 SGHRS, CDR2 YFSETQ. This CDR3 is CASSLGLAGDEQYF. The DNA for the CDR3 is TGCGCCAGCAGCCTGGGACTAGCGGGGGACGAGCAGTACTTC.

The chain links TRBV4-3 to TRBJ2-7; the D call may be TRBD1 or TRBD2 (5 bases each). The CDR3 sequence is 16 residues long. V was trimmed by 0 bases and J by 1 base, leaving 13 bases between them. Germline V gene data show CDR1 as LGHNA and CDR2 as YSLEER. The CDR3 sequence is CASSQDFGAGSYEQYF. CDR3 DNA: TGCGCCAGCAGCCAAGATTTCGGGGCAGGATCCTACGAGCAGTACTTC.

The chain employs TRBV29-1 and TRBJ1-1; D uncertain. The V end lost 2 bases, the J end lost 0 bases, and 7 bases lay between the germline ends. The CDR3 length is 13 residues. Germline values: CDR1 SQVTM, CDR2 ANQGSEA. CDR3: CSVETLLNTEAFF. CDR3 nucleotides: TGCAGCGTTGAAACACTCTTGAACACTGAAGCTTTCTTT.

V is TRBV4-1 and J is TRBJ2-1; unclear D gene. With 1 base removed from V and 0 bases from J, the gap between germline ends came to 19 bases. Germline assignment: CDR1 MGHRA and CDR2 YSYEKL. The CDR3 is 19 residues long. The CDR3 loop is CASSQVKSWQLSSYNEQFF. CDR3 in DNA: TGCGCCAGCAGCCAAGTCAAGAGCTGGCAACTTAGCTCCTACAATGAGCAGTTCTTC.

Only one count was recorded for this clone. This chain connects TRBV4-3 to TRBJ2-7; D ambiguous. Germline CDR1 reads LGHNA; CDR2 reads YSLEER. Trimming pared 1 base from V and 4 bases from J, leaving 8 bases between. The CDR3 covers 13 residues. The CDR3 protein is CASSQALGYEQYF. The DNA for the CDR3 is TGCGCCAGCAGCCAAGCCCTAGGTTACGAGCAGTACTTC.

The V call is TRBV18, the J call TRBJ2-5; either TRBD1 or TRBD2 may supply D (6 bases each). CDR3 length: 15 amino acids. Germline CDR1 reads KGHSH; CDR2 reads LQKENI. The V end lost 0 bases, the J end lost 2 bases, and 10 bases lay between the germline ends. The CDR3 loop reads CASSPPGGPQETQYF. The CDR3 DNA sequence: TGTGCCAGCTCACCACCCGGGGGCCCACAAGAGACCCAGTACTTC.

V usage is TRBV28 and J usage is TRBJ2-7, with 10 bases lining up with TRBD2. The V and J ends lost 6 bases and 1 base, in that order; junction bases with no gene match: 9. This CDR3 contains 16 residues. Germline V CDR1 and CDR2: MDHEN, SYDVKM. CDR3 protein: CASSSTGTSESYEQYF. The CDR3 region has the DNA TGTGCCAGCAGCTCCACTGGGACTAGCGAGTCCTACGAGCAGTACTTC.

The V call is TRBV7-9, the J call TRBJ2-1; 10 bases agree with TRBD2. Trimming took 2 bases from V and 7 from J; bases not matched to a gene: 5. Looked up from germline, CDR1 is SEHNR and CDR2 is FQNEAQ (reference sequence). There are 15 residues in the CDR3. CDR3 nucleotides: TGTGCCAGCAGCTTATCGGGACTAGCGATAAATGAGCAGTTCTTC. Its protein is CASSLSGLAINEQFF.

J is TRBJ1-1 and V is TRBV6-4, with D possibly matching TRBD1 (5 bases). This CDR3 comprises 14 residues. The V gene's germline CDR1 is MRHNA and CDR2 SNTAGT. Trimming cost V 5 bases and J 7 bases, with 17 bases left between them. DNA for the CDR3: TGTGCCAGCAGTCCCCGCGGAGGGGTGATTGAAGCTTTCTTT. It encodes CASSPRGGVIEAFF.

The CDR3 spells CASSIFAGSRTYGYTF. Written as DNA, the CDR3 is TGTGCCAGTAGTATATTCGCAGGGTCCCGGACCTATGGCTACACCTTC. The chain uses TRBV19 and TRBJ1-2; D possibly corresponds to TRBD1 (5 bases). CDR3 length: 16 amino acids. Germline V lookup: CDR1 LNHDA, CDR2 SQIVND (reference sequence). The ends were cut back, 2 bases at V and 4 bases at J, with 17 bases in the middle.

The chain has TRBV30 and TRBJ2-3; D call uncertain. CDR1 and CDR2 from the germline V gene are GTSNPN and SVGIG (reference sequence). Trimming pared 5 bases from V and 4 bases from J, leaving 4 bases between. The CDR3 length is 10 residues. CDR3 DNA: TGTGCCTGGCAAGCAGATACGCAGTATTTT. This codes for CAWQADTQYF.

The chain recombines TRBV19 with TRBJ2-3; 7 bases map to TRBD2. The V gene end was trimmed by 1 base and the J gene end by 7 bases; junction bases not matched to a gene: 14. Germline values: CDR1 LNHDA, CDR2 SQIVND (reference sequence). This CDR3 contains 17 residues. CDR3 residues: CASSIARRAGKAHTQYF. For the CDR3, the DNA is TGTGCCAGTAGTATAGCACGTCGAGCGGGAAAAGCGCATACGCAGTATTTT.

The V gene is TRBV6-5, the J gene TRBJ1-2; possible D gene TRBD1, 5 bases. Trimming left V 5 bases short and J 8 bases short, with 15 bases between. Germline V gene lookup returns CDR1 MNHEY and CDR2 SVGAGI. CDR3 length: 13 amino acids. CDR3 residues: CASSPGTDAGYTF. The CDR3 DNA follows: TGTGCCAGCAGTCCCGGGACCGACGCGGGCTACACCTTC.

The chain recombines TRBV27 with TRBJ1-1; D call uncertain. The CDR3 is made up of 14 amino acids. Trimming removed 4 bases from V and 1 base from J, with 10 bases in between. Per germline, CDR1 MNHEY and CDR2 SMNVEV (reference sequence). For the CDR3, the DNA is TGTGCCAGCAGTTCCGCCGGGAGGAACACTGAAGCTTTCTTT. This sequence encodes CASSSAGRNTEAFF.

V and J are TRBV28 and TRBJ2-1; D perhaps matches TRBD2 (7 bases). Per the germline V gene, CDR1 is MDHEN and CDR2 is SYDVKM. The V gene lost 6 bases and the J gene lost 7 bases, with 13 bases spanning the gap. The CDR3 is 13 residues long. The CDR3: CASSLGGANEQFF. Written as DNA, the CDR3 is TGTGCCAGCAGCCTAGGGGGGGCGAATGAGCAGTTCTTC.

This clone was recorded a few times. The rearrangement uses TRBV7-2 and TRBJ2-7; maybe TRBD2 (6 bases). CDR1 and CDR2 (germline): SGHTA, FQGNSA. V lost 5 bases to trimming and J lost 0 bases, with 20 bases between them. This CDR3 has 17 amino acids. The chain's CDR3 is CASSRRASVSSSYEQYF. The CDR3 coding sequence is TGTGCCAGCAGCCGCAGGGCTAGCGTCTCGAGCTCCTACGAGCAGTACTTC.